The clone carrying this T cell receptor beta chain was detected once. As yet, its antigen is unknown. A read error may produce the germline difference seen at one junction end. TCRdb reanalysed the 5' RACE reads using MiXCR and keeps one entry per CDR3 protein. Found here are a few hundred thousand distinct CDR3 sequences, 9.6% of them singletons; the top ten hold approximately 3.2%. The CDR3 consists of 14 residues. The germline CDR1 and CDR2 sequences are ENHRY and SYGVKD. This sample stems from a study of identical twins. Findings and limits, study-wide: Excess sharing by twins proved weaker in beta out-of-frame sequences. In zero-insertion analyses, partial confounding could arise from invariant MAIT and iNKT cells.

A further study also used this sample, focusing on yellow fever vaccine responses in identical twins.

V gene TRBV10-3 combines with J gene TRBJ2-5; D is ambiguous. This TCR was recovered from a woman aged 18-29 years in good health. Input material: PBMCs. This chain's CDR3 is CAVSADGEPETQYF. CDR3 DNA sequence: TGTGCCGTCAGTGCAGATGGAGAGCCGGAGACCCAGTACTTC.